These 22 T cell receptor beta chains were sequenced from one sample in a study of blood T cell repertoires in COVID-19. Profiled with immunoSEQ multiplex PCR; TCRdb holds only in-frame clones, not every one. The sample shows 250,000 to 400,000 clones, almost 90% of them seen only once. Sequencing was done on a sample of peripheral blood. These receptor sequences come from a woman aged 25 to 39 with COVID-19, enrolled during active disease.

V and J are TRBV12-5 and TRBJ2-6; a weak D match, TRBD2 (5 bases). V was pared by 2 bases and J by 0 bases, with 20 bases between. The CDR3 has 20 residues. Germline CDR1 is LGHNT and CDR2 is FRNRAP. CDR3 DNA: TGTGCTAGTGGTTTGCCCCTCGAGGGCGGAGAAGTCTCTGGGGCCAACGTCCTGACTTTC. It yields the protein CASGLPLEGGEVSGANVLTF.

This sequence joins TRBV10-3 and TRBJ2-1; TRBD1 agrees at 10 bases. The germline CDR1 and CDR2 sequences are ENHRY and SYGVKD. J lost 1 base, V lost 5 bases, and 2 bases had no gene match. This CDR3 comprises 15 residues. The CDR3: CAISTGQGSYNEQFF. The CDR3 DNA sequence: TGTGCCATCAGTACGGGACAGGGGTCCTACAATGAGCAGTTCTTC.

This clone has only a few counts. The rearrangement uses TRBV7-2 and TRBJ1-2, with 7 bases fitting TRBD1. Germline V gene sequence: CDR1 SGHTA, CDR2 FQGNSA. The CDR3 has 14 amino acids. The ends lost 5 bases at V and 2 bases at J; junction bases unmatched: 5. DNA for the CDR3: TGTGCCAGCAGCCCATCGACAGGGAACTATGGCTACACCTTC. Translated, it gives CASSPSTGNYGYTF.

The chain has TRBV7-3 and TRBJ1-1; D call uncertain. The CDR3 spans 13 residues. The germline V and J ends were trimmed by 5 bases and 1 base, with 8 bases remaining between them. Per germline, CDR1 SGHTA and CDR2 FQGTGA. As DNA, the CDR3 is TGTGCCAGCAGCCTGACGGGGAACACTGAAGCTTTCTTT. It is translated as CASSLTGNTEAFF.

The chain couples TRBV5-4 to TRBJ2-1; TRBD2 aligns across 11 bases. J was trimmed by 2 bases and V by 3 bases; bases with no gene match: 4. The CDR3 sequence is 16 residues long. CDR1 is SGHNT and CDR2 is YYREEE in the germline V gene (reference sequence). CDR3 region: CASSSSSGRTYNEQFF. CDR3 coding DNA: TGTGCCAGCAGCTCTTCTAGCGGGAGGACCTACAATGAGCAGTTCTTC. The variable domain in full, completed from reference TRBV5-4 and TRBJ2-1, reads ETGVTQSPTHLIKTRGQQVTLRCSSQSGHNTVSWYQQALGQGPQFIFQYYREEENGRGNFPPRFSGLQFPNYSSELNVNALELDDSALYLCASSSSSGRTYNEQFFGPGTRLTVL.

The chain couples TRBV25-1 to TRBJ2-7, with 8 bases aligning to TRBD2. Germline CDR1 and CDR2: MGHDK and SYGVNS. The trim removed 4 bases at V and 4 bases at J, leaving 6 bases unmatched. This CDR3 is 14 amino acids long. In DNA form, the CDR3 reads TGTGCCAGCAGTGTAACGGGGGGGCTGTACGAGCAGTACTTC. Translating it yields CASSVTGGLYEQYF.

This chain joins TRBV28 and TRBJ1-2; 7 nucleotides align to TRBD1. The germline CDR1 and CDR2 sequences are MDHEN and SYDVKM. The ends lost 5 bases at V and 0 bases at J; junction bases unmatched: 9. The CDR3 runs to 16 residues. The CDR3 region is CASSPWDRASNYGYTF. The CDR3 nucleotides are TGTGCCAGCAGTCCTTGGGACAGAGCGTCTAACTATGGCTACACCTTC.

V usage is TRBV27 and J usage is TRBJ2-1; TRBD1 might be the D (5 bases). The CDR3 has 15 residues. Looked up from germline, CDR1 is MNHEY and CDR2 is SMNVEV (reference sequence). V lost 7 bases to trimming and J lost 0 bases, with 13 bases between them. CDR3 sequence reads: CASNLYRSSYNEQFF. Here the CDR3 DNA reads TGTGCCAGCAATTTGTACAGGAGCTCCTACAATGAGCAGTTCTTC.

V usage is TRBV2 and J usage is TRBJ1-1, with D perhaps matching TRBD1 (5 bases). Per the germline V gene, CDR1 is SNHLY and CDR2 is FYNNEI. Trimming stripped 3 bases from V and 1 base from J, with 9 bases between. The CDR3 spans 14 residues. The chain's CDR3 is CASSDRVRNTEAFF. The CDR3 coding sequence is TGTGCCAGCAGTGACAGGGTGAGGAACACTGAAGCTTTCTTT.

The chain combines TRBV6-1 with TRBJ1-3; a possible D gene is TRBD1 (6 bases). Germline V gene lookup returns CDR1 MNHNS and CDR2 SASEGT. The CDR3 contains 17 residues. Trimming removed 0 bases at V and 0 bases at J, with 12 bases between. The CDR3 DNA reads as TGTGCCAGCAGTGAAGCTTTGGCCAGGGGCTCTGGAAACACCATATATTTT. Protein sequence: CASSEALARGSGNTIYF.

The chain couples TRBV30 to TRBJ2-2, with TRBD2 matching over 12 bases. This CDR3 comprises 15 residues. The germline CDR1 and CDR2 sequences are GTSNPN and SVGIG (reference sequence). The trim removed 0 bases at V and 8 bases at J, leaving 4 bases unmatched. The CDR3 here is CAWSVGLAGRGELFF. In DNA, the CDR3 is TGTGCCTGGAGTGTTGGACTAGCGGGAAGGGGGGAGCTGTTTTTT.

This clone was found once. The V gene is TRBV2, the J gene TRBJ1-5, with 9 nucleotides matching TRBD1. Germline loops: CDR1 SNHLY, CDR2 FYNNEI. The length of the CDR3 is 15 residues. The V gene end was trimmed by 6 bases and the J gene end by 5 bases; junction bases not matched to a gene: 8. The CDR3 DNA is TGTGCCAGCAGGGGGACAGGGTATAACGATCAGCCCCAGCATTTT. Translating gives CASRGTGYNDQPQHF. The full variable domain, in which reference TRBV2 and TRBJ1-5 provide the parts outside the CDR3, is EPEVTQTPSHQVTQMGQEVILRCVPISNHLYFYWYRQILGQKVEFLVSFYNNEISEKSEIFDDQFSVERPDGSNFTLKIRSTKLEDSAMYFCASRGTGYNDQPQHFGDGTRLSIL.

This chain uses TRBV18 with TRBJ2-1; 9 nucleotides align to TRBD2. The germline V gene encodes CDR1 KGHSH and CDR2 LQKENI. The CDR3 totals 18 residues. Germline trimming cut 2 bases from V and 0 bases from J; bases unmatched to any gene: 8. The CDR3 DNA reads as TGTGCCAGCTCACCATCCCGACTAGCGGCACTCTCCTACAATGAGCAGTTCTTC. This codes for CASSPSRLAALSYNEQFF.

The chain is built from TRBV19 and TRBJ2-7; D perhaps matches TRBD2 (5 bases). Germline CDR1 reads LNHDA; CDR2 reads SQIVND (reference sequence). Trimming pared 8 bases from V and 1 base from J, leaving 6 bases between. There are 11 residues in the CDR3. Here the CDR3 DNA reads TGTGCCAGTCGAGGGTCCTACGAGCAGTACTTC. As protein: CASRGSYEQYF.

The gene calls are TRBV10-3 and TRBJ2-1; TRBD2 matches 8 bases. The CDR3 covers 13 residues. The germline CDR1 and CDR2 sequences are ENHRY and SYGVKD. After removal of 9 bases from V and 4 bases from J, the junction contained 5 bases not matched to a gene. The CDR3 is CAIASGLYNEQFF. The CDR3, as DNA: TGTGCCATTGCTAGCGGGCTATACAATGAGCAGTTCTTC.

CDR3 DNA: TGTGCCAGCAGCCCAGGGGGTCCGGGGACAAATGAAAAACTGTTTTTT. Protein sequence: CASSPGGPGTNEKLFF. V and J are TRBV7-9 and TRBJ1-4, with TRBD1 matching 7 bases. The germline CDR1 and CDR2 sequences are SEHNR and FQNEAQ (reference sequence). There are 16 residues in the CDR3. Trimming removed 5 bases from V and 5 bases from J; junction bases left unmatched: 11.

This clone appeared a few times. The V call is TRBV27, the J call TRBJ1-2, with TRBD1 matching over 11 bases. Germline V gene sequence: CDR1 MNHEY, CDR2 SMNVEV (reference sequence). The CDR3 extends over 13 amino acids. Trimming took 6 bases from V and 8 from J; bases not matched to a gene: 5. The CDR3 spells CASRADRGLGYTF. The CDR3 nucleotides read TGTGCCAGCAGGGCGGACAGGGGGCTCGGCTACACCTTC.

This sequence joins TRBV29-1 and TRBJ1-2; D is perhaps TRBD1 (5 bases). There are 13 residues in the CDR3. Germline CDR1 reads SQVTM; CDR2 reads ANQGSEA. V was cut by 6 bases and J by 0 bases, with 11 bases left in between. CDR3 sequence (DNA): TGCAGCGTATCCGACAGAACTAACTATGGCTACACCTTC. This codes for CSVSDRTNYGYTF.

The J gene is TRBJ2-3, the V gene TRBV5-1, with D possibly TRBD1 on 7 matching bases. This CDR3 is 15 amino acids long. V dropped 2 bases and J dropped 6 bases, with 16 bases sitting between them. Germline assignment: CDR1 SGHRS and CDR2 YFSETQ. Written as DNA, the CDR3 is TGCGCCAGCAGCTTACGAACCTCAGGGGGGGATACGCAGTATTTT. Protein: CASSLRTSGGDTQYF.

This clone turned up a few times. The V gene is TRBV11-2, the J gene TRBJ2-3; 7 nucleotides match TRBD1. From germline, CDR1 is SGHAT and CDR2 FQNNGV. V shed 0 bases, J shed 14 bases, and the junction held 11 bases outside the gene matches. The CDR3 totals 14 residues. The CDR3 loop is CASSLDIRDSEGYF. CDR3 sequence (DNA): TGTGCCAGCAGCTTAGATATAAGGGACAGCGAAGGGTATTTT. The variable domain in full, with the rest retrieved from reference TRBV11-2 and TRBJ2-3, is EAGVAQSPRYKIIEKRQSVAFWCNPISGHATLYWYQQILGQGPKLLIQFQNNGVVDDSQLPKDRFSAERLKGVDSTLKIQPAKLEDSAVYLCASSLDIRDSEGYFGPGTRLTVL.

This sequence joins TRBV11-2 and TRBJ1-6; 9 bases match TRBD1. Germline loops: CDR1 SGHAT, CDR2 FQNNGV. Trimming removed 2 bases from V and 6 bases from J; junction bases left unmatched: 14. The CDR3 totals 19 residues. The CDR3 sequence is CASSLLTFYRGQGNSPLHF. CDR3 nucleotides: TGTGCCAGCAGCTTACTAACCTTTTACAGGGGGCAGGGTAATTCACCCCTCCACTTT.

This clone was counted a single time. The rearrangement joins TRBV10-3 to TRBJ2-1; D call uncertain. Trimming left V 8 bases short and J 0 bases short, with 8 bases between. The CDR3 loop spans 13 amino acids. CDR1 is ENHRY, CDR2 SYGVKD, per germline. This chain's CDR3 is CAIRDGSYNEQFF. CDR3 DNA: TGTGCCATCCGCGATGGCTCCTACAATGAGCAGTTCTTC.